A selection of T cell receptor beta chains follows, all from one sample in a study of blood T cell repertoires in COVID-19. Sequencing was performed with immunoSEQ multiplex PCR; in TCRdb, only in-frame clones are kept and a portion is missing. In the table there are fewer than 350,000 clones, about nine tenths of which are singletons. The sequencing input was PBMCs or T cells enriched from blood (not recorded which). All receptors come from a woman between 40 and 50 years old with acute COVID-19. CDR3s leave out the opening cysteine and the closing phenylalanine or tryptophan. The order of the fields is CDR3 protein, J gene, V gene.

CDR3: ASSLNSGSLTGANVLT
J: TRBJ2-6
V: TRBV4-3

CDR3: ASSFTGTTSYNEQF
J: TRBJ2-1
V: TRBV5-5

CDR3: ASSLARTSGGETQY
J: TRBJ2-5
V: TRBV5-1

CDR3: ATSRGGQGETQY
J: TRBJ2-5
V: TRBV15

CDR3: ASSLTSGAYEQY
J: TRBJ2-7
V: TRBV27

CDR3: ASSHRSGGEKLF
J: TRBJ1-4
V: TRBV11-2

CDR3: ATSASVGQGPSGANVLT
J: TRBJ2-6
V: TRBV24-1

CDR3: ASSDPIQRGGSTDTQY
J: TRBJ2-3
V: TRBV2

CDR3: ASSQWTVLGSPLH
J: TRBJ1-6
V: TRBV4-1

CDR3: ATKLEEGTYEQY
J: TRBJ2-7
V: TRBV2

CDR3: ASSPDPGAQAYGYT
J: TRBJ1-2
V: TRBV3-1/TRBV3-2

CDR3: ASSIQGASSTEAF
J: TRBJ1-1
V: TRBV2

CDR3: ASSLTNGHGYT
J: TRBJ1-2
V: TRBV5-1

CDR3: ASSLGQGTTQPQH
J: TRBJ1-5
V: TRBV7-2

CDR3: ASSQDQIYEQY
J: TRBJ2-7
V: TRBV4-1

CDR3: ASSSSGSSSYNEQF
J: TRBJ2-1
V: TRBV7-9

CDR3: ASSSNPLGETQY
J: TRBJ2-5
V: TRBV7-8

CDR3: ASSPGVDYGYT
J: TRBJ1-2
V: TRBV18

CDR3: AWTNRGHGIRQGYT
J: TRBJ1-2
V: TRBV30

CDR3: ALNSRMNTEAF
J: TRBJ1-1
V: TRBV28

CDR3: ASSLMGGGAGELF
J: TRBJ2-2
V: TRBV5-1

CDR3: ASSISGTGEGYT
J: TRBJ1-2
V: TRBV11-3

CDR3: ASSLRGQYSGANVLT
J: TRBJ2-6
V: TRBV5-6

CDR3: ASSRLWTSGGETQY
J: TRBJ2-5
V: TRBV5-1

CDR3: ASSPTTDGYT
J: TRBJ1-2
V: TRBV18

CDR3: ASSIVFLAVGRANEQF
J: TRBJ2-1
V: TRBV19

CDR3: ASSQAFFRSHLTRQPQH
J: TRBJ1-5
V: TRBV4-1

CDR3: ASSSEREGRVGTQY
J: TRBJ2-5
V: TRBV5-5

CDR3: ASSQKGRGGEKLF
J: TRBJ1-4
V: TRBV3-1/TRBV3-2

CDR3: ASSVLMDGNSPLH
J: TRBJ1-6
V: TRBV2

CDR3: ASSPRQGSEKLF
J: TRBJ1-4
V: TRBV7-9

CDR3: ASSSPTGQETQY
J: TRBJ2-5
V: TRBV11-3

CDR3: ASSQGSSSPLH
J: TRBJ1-6
V: TRBV5-1

CDR3: ASSLRPPGPGSGNTIY
J: TRBJ1-3
V: TRBV28

CDR3: ASRPDRNYGYT
J: TRBJ1-2
V: TRBV19

CDR3: ASSSRTLGGYSHPTYATNEKLF
J: TRBJ1-4
V: TRBV28

CDR3: SARDFEQF
J: TRBJ2-1
V: TRBV20-1

CDR3: ASSQDSMVENTDTQY
J: TRBJ2-3
V: TRBV14

CDR3: ASSTSGTDEKLF
J: TRBJ1-4
V: TRBV5-4

CDR3: ASSSGVGAF
J: TRBJ1-1
V: TRBV25-1

CDR3: ASKIGEEGYT
J: TRBJ1-2
V: TRBV6-5

CDR3: ASSFGGGGDNEQF
J: TRBJ2-1
V: TRBV7-3

CDR3: ASRETSGSYEQY
J: TRBJ2-7
V: TRBV2